What follows are 15 T cell receptor beta chains derived from one specimen sequenced in a study of T-cell reconstitution after alpha-beta-depleted transplantation in children. Unique molecular identifiers were incorporated during preparation of the TCRbeta library. A single record per CDR3 protein comes from TCRdb applying MiXCR to the PCR reads. This table has approximately 110,000 distinct CDR3 sequences, more than 20% appearing once. Sequenced material: PBMCs, mostly from graft donor cells, taken 180 days after TCRalphabeta/CD19-depleted stem cell transplant. Receptors originate from a male patient between 2 and 10 years old who had a stem cell transplant for chronic granulomatous disease, so the T cells may come from the graft donor.

This chain's CDR3 is CASSPTSFGETQYF. In nucleotides, the CDR3 is TGTGCCAGCAGCCCTACTAGTTTTGGTGAGACCCAGTACTTC. The chain combines TRBV7-3 with TRBJ2-5; D possibly corresponds to TRBD2 (5 bases). Trimming took off 5 bases at V and 5 bases at J, with 15 bases between the two ends. The CDR3 runs 14 residues. CDR1 and CDR2 from the germline V gene are SGHTA and FQGTGA.

This clonotype was seen at least ten times. CDR3 region: CSAPSIWGAERETQYF. The CDR3, as DNA: TGCAGTGCCCCAAGCATATGGGGAGCCGAAAGGGAGACCCAGTACTTC. The J gene is TRBJ2-5, the V gene TRBV20-1; tentatively, D is TRBD2 (5 bases). The CDR3 is made up of 16 amino acids. Per the germline V gene, CDR1 is DFQATT and CDR2 is SNEGSKA (reference sequence). V lost 6 bases and J 5 bases, leaving 25 bases between the germline ends.

A few counts support this clonotype. The chain is built from TRBV28 and TRBJ2-7, with a tentative D call TRBD1 (5 bases). The CDR3 sequence is 15 residues long. CDR1 and CDR2 (germline): MDHEN, SYDVKM. Trimming left V 6 bases short and J 4 bases short, with 19 bases between. This CDR3 reads CASSPTLWGWYEQYF. CDR3 in DNA: TGTGCCAGCAGCCCAACGTTGTGGGGCTGGTACGAGCAGTACTTC. Together with reference TRBV28 and TRBJ2-7, the CDR3 gives the full variable domain: DVKVTQSSRYLVKRTGEKVFLECVQDMDHENMFWYRQDPGLGLRLIYFSYDVKMKEKGDIPEGYSVSREKKERFSLILESASTNQTSMYLCASSPTLWGWYEQYFGPGTRLTVT.

CDR3 nucleotide sequence: TGTGCCAGCAGCTTAACCGCGGGAGGAAGCTCCTACAATGAGCAGTTCTTC. Translated, it gives CASSLTAGGSSYNEQFF. This sequence joins TRBV7-3 and TRBJ2-1; TRBD2 aligns across 8 bases. This CDR3 spans 17 amino acids. CDR1 SGHTA and CDR2 FQGTGA come from the germline V gene. Trimming cost V 0 bases and J 0 bases; bases outside gene matches: 4.

This clonotype was detected ten times or more. The gene calls are TRBV28 and TRBJ2-3; the D call may be TRBD1 or TRBD2 (5 bases each). CDR1 and CDR2 from the germline V gene are MDHEN and SYDVKM. This CDR3 spans 13 amino acids. V was trimmed by 11 bases and J by 1 base, leaving 13 bases between them. The CDR3 DNA reads as TGTGCCGGAAGGGGACGGGGCACAGATACGCAGTATTTT. It encodes CAGRGRGTDTQYF.

The gene calls are TRBV4-2 and TRBJ2-2; TRBD2 aligns across 8 bases. The ends lost 3 bases at V and 6 bases at J; junction bases unmatched: 9. Germline V gene lookup returns CDR1 LGHNA and CDR2 YNFKEQ. CDR3 length: 16 amino acids. CDR3 DNA sequence: TGTGCCAGCAGCCATTTCGGGGGGGCTCAATCCGGGGAGCTGTTTTTT. Its protein is CASSHFGGAQSGELFF.

Ten or more counts support this clonotype. The rearrangement links TRBV3-1 to TRBJ2-7; TRBD2 aligns across 12 bases. The CDR3 contains 15 residues. V trimming: 4 bases; J trimming: 3 bases; junction bases outside the gene matches: 4. From germline, CDR1 is LGHDT and CDR2 YNNKEL (reference sequence). As DNA, the CDR3 is TGTGCCAGCAGCCCGACTAGCGGGAGCGACTACGAGCAGTACTTC. It encodes CASSPTSGSDYEQYF.

This clonotype has a handful of counts. The V call is TRBV20-1, the J call TRBJ2-3; D is undetermined. Germline CDR1 DFQATT, CDR2 SNEGSKA (reference sequence). Trimming left V 6 bases short and J 0 bases short, with 13 bases between. The CDR3 totals 14 residues. CDR3 sequence reads: CSAPPWASTDTQYF. The CDR3 DNA reads TGCAGTGCCCCCCCATGGGCTAGCACAGATACGCAGTATTTT.

V and J are TRBV11-2 and TRBJ2-1; 8 bases line up with TRBD2. J gave up 4 bases and V 3 bases, and 8 bases lay outside the gene matches. This CDR3 spans 16 amino acids. In germline, CDR1 is SGHAT, CDR2 FQNNGV. The CDR3 region is CASSFQGTRPYNEQFF. The CDR3 DNA reads TGTGCCAGCAGCTTCCAGGGGACTAGACCTTACAATGAGCAGTTCTTC.

As for this clonotype: Mismatch with germline at one junction end may stem from a read error. V gene TRBV15 combines with J gene TRBJ1-6; the D is unclear. The CDR3 totals 18 residues. CDR1 and CDR2 from the germline V gene are LNHNV and YYDKDF (reference sequence). The CDR3 reads CAPSRSTGVSSYNSPLHF. The CDR3 DNA reads as TGTGCCCCCAGCAGATCTACTGGGGTTAGCTCCTATAATTCACCCCTCCACTTT.

This clonotype occurred many times. The rearrangement joins TRBV20-1 to TRBJ2-3, with TRBD2 matching over 10 bases. Germline lookup yields CDR1 DFQATT and CDR2 SNEGSKA (reference sequence). The CDR3 is 15 residues long. With V trimmed by 0 bases and J by 1 base, 1 base remained unmatched. Here the CDR3 DNA reads TGCAGTGCTAGAGATCTAGCGGGGGGCACAGATACGCAGTATTTT. It is translated as CSARDLAGGTDTQYF.

This clonotype has just a few counts. This chain uses TRBV12-3 or TRBV12-4 with TRBJ2-1; 10 bases fit TRBD2. Trimming at V came to 4 bases and at J to 3 bases, leaving 3 bases not matched to a gene. The CDR3 covers 15 residues. The CDR3 nucleotides are TGTGCCAGCAGTTCCAAGCGGGGGGGCTACAATGAGCAGTTCTTC. Its protein is CASSSKRGGYNEQFF.

The sample holds many counts of this clonotype. This chain uses TRBV27 with TRBJ1-5, with no clear D. V lost 3 bases and J lost 0, with 3 bases in between. The CDR3 covers 13 residues. Germline loops: CDR1 MNHEY, CDR2 SMNVEV (reference sequence). The CDR3 DNA reads TGTGCCAGCAGTTTCAATAGCAATCAGCCCCAGCATTTT. Translating gives CASSFNSNQPQHF.

This chain joins TRBV29-1 and TRBJ2-3, with 7 bases aligning to TRBD2. Trimming at V came to 5 bases and at J to 4 bases, leaving 21 bases not matched to a gene. The CDR3 sequence is 18 residues long. Germline lookup yields CDR1 SQVTM and CDR2 ANQGSEA. CDR3 in amino acids: CSVTNGAGRRTISDTQYF. As DNA, the CDR3 is TGCAGCGTTACTAATGGAGCGGGACGGAGGACAATTTCAGATACGCAGTATTTT.

V is TRBV2 and J is TRBJ2-7; D is uncertain. The CDR3 sequence is 14 residues long. V lost 8 bases to trimming and J lost 3 bases, with 17 bases between them. Germline-derived CDR1 and CDR2 are SNHLY and FYNNEI. CDR3 DNA: TGTGCCAGCGTGAGAACCCGAATCATCTACGAGCAGTACTTC. Residues: CASVRTRIIYEQYF. Full variable domain (missing parts from reference TRBV2 and TRBJ2-7): EPEVTQTPSHQVTQMGQEVILRCVPISNHLYFYWYRQILGQKVEFLVSFYNNEISEKSEIFDDQFSVERPDGSNFTLKIRSTKLEDSAMYFCASVRTRIIYEQYFGPGTRLTVT.